Listed below are T cell receptor beta chains from one sample, sequenced in a study of blood T cell repertoires in COVID-19. The protocol was immunoSEQ multiplex PCR, while the TCRdb copy is restricted to in-frame clones and leaves out a portion. The data show about 69,000 clones, roughly 73% seen once. The specimen was peripheral blood. The source is a human donor in a cohort sampled during active COVID-19. Each CDR3 is given with its conserved first and last residue. The D gene is left open where the match is weak. Clone size appears in some rows only: once, few, many, or a class for an expanded clone.

D gene: TRBD1
clone size: NA
V gene: TRBV5-4
J gene: TRBJ2-5
CDR3 DNA: TGTGCCAGCGCCCGACAGGGGGTCGAAGAGACCCAGTACTTC
CDR3 protein: CASARQGVEETQYF

D gene: TRBD1
clone size: NA
V gene: TRBV5-4
J gene: TRBJ2-2
CDR3 DNA: TGTGCCAGCAGCTTGGCGGCAGGGGGCTACACCGGGGAGCTGTTTTTT
CDR3 protein: CASSLAAGGYTGELFF

D gene: TRBD1
clone size: few
V gene: TRBV7-2
J gene: TRBJ2-7
CDR3 DNA: TGTGCCAGCAGCTTTGACAGGGTTAGAACCTACGAGCAGTACTTC
CDR3 protein: CASSFDRVRTYEQYF

D gene: NA
clone size: NA
V gene: TRBV21-1
J gene: TRBJ2-7
CDR3 DNA: TGTGCCAGCAGCGCCCCTAGCGGGGAACTGCGTTTGAGCTCCTACGAGCAGTACTTC
CDR3 protein: CASSAPSGELRLSSYEQYF

D gene: NA
clone size: NA
V gene: TRBV6-2/TRBV6-3
J gene: TRBJ2-2
CDR3 DNA: TGTGCCAGCAGTTATAGGCAGGCGAACACCGGGGAGCTGTTTTTT
CDR3 protein: CASSYRQANTGELFF

D gene: TRBD1
clone size: many
V gene: TRBV27
J gene: TRBJ1-2
CDR3 DNA: TGTGCCAGCAGTTCCCTGAGGACAGGGAACTATGGCTACACCTTC
CDR3 protein: CASSSLRTGNYGYTF

D gene: NA
clone size: NA
V gene: TRBV6-5
J gene: TRBJ2-2
CDR3 DNA: TGTGCCAGCAGTTCCGGGACTGCGAACACCGGGGAGCTGTTTTTT
CDR3 protein: CASSSGTANTGELFF

D gene: TRBD2
clone size: NA
V gene: TRBV5-6
J gene: TRBJ2-1
CDR3 DNA: TGTGCCAGCAGCTTGAGAGCTAGCGGGCGAAATGAGCAGTTCTTC
CDR3 protein: CASSLRASGRNEQFF

D gene: NA
clone size: NA
V gene: TRBV14
J gene: TRBJ1-4
CDR3 DNA: TGTGCCAGCAGCCAACTACAGGGAACTAATGAAAAACTGTTTTTT
CDR3 protein: CASSQLQGTNEKLFF

D gene: TRBD1
clone size: NA
V gene: TRBV9
J gene: TRBJ2-1
CDR3 DNA: TGTGCCAGCGGCGTAGGTGGGACAGGTTACAATGAGCAGTTCTTC
CDR3 protein: CASGVGGTGYNEQFF

D gene: TRBD2
clone size: NA
V gene: TRBV19
J gene: TRBJ2-1
CDR3 DNA: TGTGCCAGTAGGGACGTAGCGGGAGGGGATAATGAGCAGTTCTTC
CDR3 protein: CASRDVAGGDNEQFF

D gene: TRBD2
clone size: NA
V gene: TRBV7-9
J gene: TRBJ2-1
CDR3 DNA: TGTGCCAGCAGCTTGCTAGCGGGAGGGCCGGATGAGCAGTTCTTC
CDR3 protein: CASSLLAGGPDEQFF

D gene: NA
clone size: NA
V gene: TRBV6-5
J gene: TRBJ2-5
CDR3 DNA: TGTGCCAGCACCGACTCCGGGGGTAGGGAGACCCAGTACTTC
CDR3 protein: CASTDSGGRETQYF

D gene: TRBD2
clone size: once
V gene: TRBV6-1
J gene: TRBJ2-1
CDR3 DNA: TGTGCCAGCAGTGAAAGGCTAGCGGGGGGGCAGAGCTATGAGCAGTTCTTC
CDR3 protein: CASSERLAGGQSYEQFF

D gene: NA
clone size: few
V gene: TRBV2
J gene: TRBJ1-2
CDR3 DNA: TGTGCCAGCAGTCTCGCTACTAACTATGGCTACACCTTC
CDR3 protein: CASSLATNYGYTF

D gene: TRBD2
clone size: NA
V gene: TRBV28
J gene: TRBJ2-2
CDR3 DNA: TGTGCCAGCAGGCCGGGGGGGGCGAACACCGGGGAGCTGTTTTTT
CDR3 protein: CASRPGGANTGELFF

D gene: TRBD1
clone size: NA
V gene: TRBV19
J gene: TRBJ2-4
CDR3 DNA: TGTGCCAGTAAAGTGACAGGGGACATTCAGTACTTC
CDR3 protein: CASKVTGDIQYF

D gene: TRBD2
clone size: many
V gene: TRBV7-6
J gene: TRBJ2-2
CDR3 DNA: TGTGCCAGCACCCCGTTAGCGGGGGGGCTCGGCACCGGGGAGCTGTTTTTT
CDR3 protein: CASTPLAGGLGTGELFF

D gene: NA
clone size: NA
V gene: TRBV5-5
J gene: TRBJ1-5
CDR3 DNA: TGTGCCAGCAGCTTGGGGACAGCCCCCCGGAGGAGCAATCAGCCCCAGCATTTT
CDR3 protein: CASSLGTAPRRSNQPQHF

D gene: NA
clone size: few
V gene: TRBV15
J gene: TRBJ2-7
CDR3 DNA: TGTGCCACCAGCAGTTCTCCACCGACAGGCTCAATCTCCTACGAGCAGTACTTC
CDR3 protein: CATSSSPPTGSISYEQYF

D gene: NA
clone size: NA
V gene: TRBV7-2
J gene: TRBJ2-2
CDR3 DNA: TGTGCCAGCAGCTTATTGGGGGGTGCCGGGGAGCTGTTTTTT
CDR3 protein: CASSLLGGAGELFF

D gene: NA
clone size: few
V gene: TRBV5-1
J gene: TRBJ2-5
CDR3 DNA: TGCGCCAGCAGCCAGATACAAGAGACCCAGTACTTC
CDR3 protein: CASSQIQETQYF